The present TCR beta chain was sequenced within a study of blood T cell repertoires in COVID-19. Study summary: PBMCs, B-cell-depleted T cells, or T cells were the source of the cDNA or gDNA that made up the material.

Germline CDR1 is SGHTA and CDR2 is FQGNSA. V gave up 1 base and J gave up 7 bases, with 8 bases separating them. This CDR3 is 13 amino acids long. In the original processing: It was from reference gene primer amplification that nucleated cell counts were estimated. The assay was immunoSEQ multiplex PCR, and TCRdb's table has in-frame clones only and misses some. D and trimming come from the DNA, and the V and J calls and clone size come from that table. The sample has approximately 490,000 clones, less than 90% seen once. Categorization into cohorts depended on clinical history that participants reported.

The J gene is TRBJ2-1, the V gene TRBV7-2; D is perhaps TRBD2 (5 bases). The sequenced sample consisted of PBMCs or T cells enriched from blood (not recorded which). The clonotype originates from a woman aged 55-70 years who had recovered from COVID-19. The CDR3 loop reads CASSLVKRNEQFF. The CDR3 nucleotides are TGTGCCAGCAGCTTAGTAAAGCGGAATGAGCAGTTCTTC.